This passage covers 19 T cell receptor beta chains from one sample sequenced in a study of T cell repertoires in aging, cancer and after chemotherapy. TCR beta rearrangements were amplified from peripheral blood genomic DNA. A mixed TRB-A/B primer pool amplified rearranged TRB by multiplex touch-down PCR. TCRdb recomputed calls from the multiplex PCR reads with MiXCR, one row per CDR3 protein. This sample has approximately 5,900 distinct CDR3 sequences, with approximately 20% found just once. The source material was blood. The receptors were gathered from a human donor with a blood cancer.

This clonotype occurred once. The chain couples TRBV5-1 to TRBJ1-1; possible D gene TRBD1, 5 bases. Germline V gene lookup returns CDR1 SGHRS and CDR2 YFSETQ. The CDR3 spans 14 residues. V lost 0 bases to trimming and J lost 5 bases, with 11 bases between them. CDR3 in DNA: TGCGCCAGCAGCTTGGGAGGGGTAGTGACTGAAGCTTTCTTT. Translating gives CASSLGGVVTEAFF. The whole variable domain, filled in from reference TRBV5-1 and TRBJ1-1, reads KAGVTQTPRYLIKTRGQQVTLSCSPISGHRSVSWYQQTPGQGLQFLFEYFSETQRNKGNFPGRFSGRQFSNSRSEMNVSTLELGDSALYLCASSLGGVVTEAFFGQGTRLTVV.

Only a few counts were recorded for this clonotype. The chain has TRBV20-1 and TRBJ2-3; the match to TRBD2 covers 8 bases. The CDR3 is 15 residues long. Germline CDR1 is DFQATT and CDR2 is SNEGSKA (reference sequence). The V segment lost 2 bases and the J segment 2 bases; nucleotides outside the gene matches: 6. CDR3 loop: CSARTVAGSTDTQYF. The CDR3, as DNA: TGCAGTGCTAGAACGGTAGCGGGGTCCACAGATACGCAGTATTTT.

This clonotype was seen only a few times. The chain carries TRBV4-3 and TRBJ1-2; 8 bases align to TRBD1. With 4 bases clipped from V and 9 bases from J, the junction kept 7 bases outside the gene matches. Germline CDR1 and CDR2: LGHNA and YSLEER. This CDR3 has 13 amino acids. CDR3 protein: CASSRNRGERYTF. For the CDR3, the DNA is TGCGCCAGCAGCCGAAACAGGGGGGAGCGCTACACCTTC.

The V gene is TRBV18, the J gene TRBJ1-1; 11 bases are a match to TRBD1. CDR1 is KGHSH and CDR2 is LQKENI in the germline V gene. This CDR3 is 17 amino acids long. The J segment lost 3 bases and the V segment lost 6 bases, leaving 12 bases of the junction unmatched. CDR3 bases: TGTGCCAGCTCTCACACAAGAGGGGGACAGGGGGACACTGAAGCTTTCTTT. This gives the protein CASSHTRGGQGDTEAFF.

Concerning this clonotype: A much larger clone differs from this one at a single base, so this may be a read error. The CDR3: CASSPGGGARTDTQYF. The CDR3 DNA is TGTGCCAGCAGCCCTGGGGGGGGGGCTAGGACAGATACGCAGTATTTT. The chain uses TRBV12-3 or TRBV12-4 and TRBJ2-3, with D perhaps matching TRBD2 (7 bases). This CDR3 is 16 amino acids long. The V end was cut by 6 bases, the J end by 3 bases, with 19 bases between.

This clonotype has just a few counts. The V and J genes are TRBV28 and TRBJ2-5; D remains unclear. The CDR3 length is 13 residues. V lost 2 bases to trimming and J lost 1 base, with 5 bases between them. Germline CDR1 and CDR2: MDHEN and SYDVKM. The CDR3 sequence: CASSLHIQETQYF. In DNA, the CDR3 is TGTGCCAGCAGTTTACACATCCAAGAGACCCAGTACTTC.

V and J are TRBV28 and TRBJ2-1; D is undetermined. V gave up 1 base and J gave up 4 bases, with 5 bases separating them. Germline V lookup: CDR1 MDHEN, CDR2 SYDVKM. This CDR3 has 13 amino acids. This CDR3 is CASSLSGYNEQFF. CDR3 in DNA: TGTGCCAGCAGTTTATCTGGGTACAATGAGCAGTTCTTC.

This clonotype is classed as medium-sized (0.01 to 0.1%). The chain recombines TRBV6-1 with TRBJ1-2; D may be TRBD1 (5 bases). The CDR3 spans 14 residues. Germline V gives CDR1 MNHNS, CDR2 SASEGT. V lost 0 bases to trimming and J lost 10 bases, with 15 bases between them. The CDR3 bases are TGTGCCAGCAGTGAAGCCATGGCAGGGAAGTACTACACCTTC. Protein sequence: CASSEAMAGKYYTF.

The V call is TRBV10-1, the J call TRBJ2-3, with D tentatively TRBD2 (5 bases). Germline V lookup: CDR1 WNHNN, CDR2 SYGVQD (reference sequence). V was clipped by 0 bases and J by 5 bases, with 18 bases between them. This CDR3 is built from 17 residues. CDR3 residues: CASSESTQTYGKDTQYF. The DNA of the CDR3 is TGCGCCAGCAGTGAGTCGACCCAGACCTACGGGAAAGATACGCAGTATTTT.

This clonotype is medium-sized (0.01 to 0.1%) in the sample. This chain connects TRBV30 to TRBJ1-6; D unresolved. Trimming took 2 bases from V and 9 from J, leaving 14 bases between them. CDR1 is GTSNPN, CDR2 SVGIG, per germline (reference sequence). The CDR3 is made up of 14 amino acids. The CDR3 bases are TGTGCCTGGAGTACCACCCCAATTGTTTCACCCCTCCACTTT. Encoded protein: CAWSTTPIVSPLHF.

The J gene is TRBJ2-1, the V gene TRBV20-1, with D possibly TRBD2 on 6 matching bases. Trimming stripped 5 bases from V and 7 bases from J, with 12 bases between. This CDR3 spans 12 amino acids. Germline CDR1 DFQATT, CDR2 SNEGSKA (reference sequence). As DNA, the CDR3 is TGCAGTGCTCGGGACTGGCAAAATGAGCAGTTCTTC. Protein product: CSARDWQNEQFF.

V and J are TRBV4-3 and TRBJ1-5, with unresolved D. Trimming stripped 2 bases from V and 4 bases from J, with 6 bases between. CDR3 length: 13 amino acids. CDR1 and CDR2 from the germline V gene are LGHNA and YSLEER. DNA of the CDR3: TGCGCCAGCAGCCAATGGACGAATCAGCCCCAGCATTTT. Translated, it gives CASSQWTNQPQHF.

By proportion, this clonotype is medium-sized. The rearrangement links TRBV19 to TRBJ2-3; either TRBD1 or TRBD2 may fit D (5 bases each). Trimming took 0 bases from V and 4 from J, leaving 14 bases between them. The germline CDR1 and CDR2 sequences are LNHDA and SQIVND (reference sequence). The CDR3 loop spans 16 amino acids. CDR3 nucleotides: TGTGCCAGTAGTATAGACGGGACCAGGGCGGCAGATACGCAGTATTTT. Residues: CASSIDGTRAADTQYF. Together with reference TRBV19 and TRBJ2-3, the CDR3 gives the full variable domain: DGGITQSPKYLFRKEGQNVTLSCEQNLNHDAMYWYRQDPGQGLRLIYYSQIVNDFQKGDIAEGYSVSREKKESFPLTVTSAQKNPTAFYLCASSIDGTRAADTQYFGPGTRLTVL.

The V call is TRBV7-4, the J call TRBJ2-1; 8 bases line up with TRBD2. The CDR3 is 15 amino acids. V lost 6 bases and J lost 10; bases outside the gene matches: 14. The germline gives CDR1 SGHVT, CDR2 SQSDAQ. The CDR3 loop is CASRPGGEGLREQFF. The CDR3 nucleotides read TGTGCCAGCAGACCCGGGGGGGAGGGCTTAAGGGAGCAGTTCTTC. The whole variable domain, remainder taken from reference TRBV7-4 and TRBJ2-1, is GAGVSQSPRYKVAKRGRDVALRCDSISGHVTLYWYRQTLGQGSEVLTYSQSDAQRDKSGRPSGRFSAERPERSVSTLKIQRTEQGDSAVYLCASRPGGEGLREQFFGPGTRLTVL.

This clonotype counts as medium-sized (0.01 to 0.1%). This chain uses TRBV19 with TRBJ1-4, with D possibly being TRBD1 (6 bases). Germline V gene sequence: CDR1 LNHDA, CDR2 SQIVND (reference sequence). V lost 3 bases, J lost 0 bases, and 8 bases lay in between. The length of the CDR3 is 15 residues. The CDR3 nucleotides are TGTGCCAGTAGTATGGACAGAGCAACTAATGAAAAACTGTTTTTT. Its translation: CASSMDRATNEKLFF.

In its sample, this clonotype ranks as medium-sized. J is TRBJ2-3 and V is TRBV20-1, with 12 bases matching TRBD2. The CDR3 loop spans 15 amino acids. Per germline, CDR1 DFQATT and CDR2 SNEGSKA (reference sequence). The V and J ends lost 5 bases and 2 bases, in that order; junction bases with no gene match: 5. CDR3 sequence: CSADRTSGITDTQYF. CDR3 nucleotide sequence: TGCAGTGCTGACAGGACTAGCGGGATCACAGATACGCAGTATTTT.

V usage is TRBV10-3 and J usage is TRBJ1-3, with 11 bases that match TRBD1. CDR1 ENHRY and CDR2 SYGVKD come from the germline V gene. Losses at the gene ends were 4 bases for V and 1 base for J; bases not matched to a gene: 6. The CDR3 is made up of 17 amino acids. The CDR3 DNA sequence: TGTGCCATCAGTGGGACAGGGGGCCTTGTTTCTGGAAACACCATATATTTT. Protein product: CAISGTGGLVSGNTIYF.

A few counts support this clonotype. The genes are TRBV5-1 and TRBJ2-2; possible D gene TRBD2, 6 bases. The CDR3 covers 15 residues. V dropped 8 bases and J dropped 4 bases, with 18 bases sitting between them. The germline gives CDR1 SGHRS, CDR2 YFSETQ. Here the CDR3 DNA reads TGCGCCAGTACCGGGATGGGGGGAGTCACCGGGGAGCTGTTTTTT. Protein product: CASTGMGGVTGELFF.

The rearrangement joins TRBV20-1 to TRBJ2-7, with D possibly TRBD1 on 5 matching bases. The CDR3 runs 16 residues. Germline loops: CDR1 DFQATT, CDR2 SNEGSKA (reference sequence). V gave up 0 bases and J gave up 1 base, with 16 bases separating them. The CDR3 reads CSARDLREPRSYEQYF. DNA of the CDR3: TGCAGTGCTAGAGACCTCAGGGAACCTAGATCCTACGAGCAGTACTTC.